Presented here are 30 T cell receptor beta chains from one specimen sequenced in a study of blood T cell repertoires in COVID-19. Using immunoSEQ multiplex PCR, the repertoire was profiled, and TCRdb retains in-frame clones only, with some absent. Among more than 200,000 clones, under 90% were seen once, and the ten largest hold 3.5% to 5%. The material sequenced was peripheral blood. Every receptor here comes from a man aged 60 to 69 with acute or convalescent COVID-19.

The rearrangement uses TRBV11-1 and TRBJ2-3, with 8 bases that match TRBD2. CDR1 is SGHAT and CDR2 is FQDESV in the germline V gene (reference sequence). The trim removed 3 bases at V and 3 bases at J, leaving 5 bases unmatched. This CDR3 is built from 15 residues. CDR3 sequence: CASSFSGSKTDTQYF. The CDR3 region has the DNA TGTGCCAGCAGCTTCAGCGGGAGTAAGACAGATACGCAGTATTTT.

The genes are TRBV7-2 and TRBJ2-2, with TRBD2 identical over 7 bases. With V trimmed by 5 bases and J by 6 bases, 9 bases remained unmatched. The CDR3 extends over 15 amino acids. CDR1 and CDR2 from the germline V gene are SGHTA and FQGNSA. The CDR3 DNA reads TGTGCCAGCAGCCCCTGGGAGGGCGTGCCCGGGGAGCTGTTTTTT. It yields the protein CASSPWEGVPGELFF.

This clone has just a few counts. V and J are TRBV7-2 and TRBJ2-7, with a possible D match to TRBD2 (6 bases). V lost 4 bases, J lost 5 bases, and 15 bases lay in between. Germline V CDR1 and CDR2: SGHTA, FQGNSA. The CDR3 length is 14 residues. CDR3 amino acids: CASSWAGTAHEQYF. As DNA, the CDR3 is TGTGCCAGCAGCTGGGCGGGGACGGCCCACGAGCAGTACTTC.

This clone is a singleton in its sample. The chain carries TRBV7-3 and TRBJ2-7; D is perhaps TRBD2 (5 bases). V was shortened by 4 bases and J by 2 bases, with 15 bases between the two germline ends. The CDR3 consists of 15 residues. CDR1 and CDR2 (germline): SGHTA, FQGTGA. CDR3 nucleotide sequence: TGTGCCAGCAGCTCCTCTGGCGGGCCTACCTACGAGCAGTACTTC. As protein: CASSSSGGPTYEQYF.

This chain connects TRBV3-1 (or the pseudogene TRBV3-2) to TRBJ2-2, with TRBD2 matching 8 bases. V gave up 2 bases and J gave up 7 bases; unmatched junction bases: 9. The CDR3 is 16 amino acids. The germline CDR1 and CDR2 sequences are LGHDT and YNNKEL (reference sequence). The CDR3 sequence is CASSQNSGSSGGELFF. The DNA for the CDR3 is TGTGCCAGCAGCCAAAACAGCGGGAGCTCAGGCGGGGAGCTGTTTTTT.

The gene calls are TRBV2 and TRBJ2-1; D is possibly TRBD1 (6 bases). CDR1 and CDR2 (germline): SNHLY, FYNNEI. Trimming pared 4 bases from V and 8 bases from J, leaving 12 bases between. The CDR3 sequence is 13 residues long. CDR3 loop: CASSVGGGDEQFF. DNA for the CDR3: TGTGCCAGCAGTGTAGGTGGGGGCGATGAGCAGTTCTTC.

CDR3 nucleotide sequence: TGTGCCAGCGGGGCTAGCGAGCAGTACTTC. This encodes CASGASEQYF. This chain connects TRBV3-1 (or the pseudogene TRBV3-2) to TRBJ2-7; weak D call: TRBD1 (5 bases). Germline CDR1 and CDR2: LGHDT and YNNKEL (reference sequence). V lost 8 bases and J lost 6, with 8 bases in between. The CDR3 extends over 10 amino acids.

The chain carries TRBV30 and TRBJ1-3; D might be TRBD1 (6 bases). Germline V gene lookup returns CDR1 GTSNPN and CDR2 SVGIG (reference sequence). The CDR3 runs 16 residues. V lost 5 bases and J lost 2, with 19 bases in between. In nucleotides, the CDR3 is TGTGCCTGGGGCCGACCCACAGGGTTGCCTGGAAACACCATATATTTT. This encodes CAWGRPTGLPGNTIYF.

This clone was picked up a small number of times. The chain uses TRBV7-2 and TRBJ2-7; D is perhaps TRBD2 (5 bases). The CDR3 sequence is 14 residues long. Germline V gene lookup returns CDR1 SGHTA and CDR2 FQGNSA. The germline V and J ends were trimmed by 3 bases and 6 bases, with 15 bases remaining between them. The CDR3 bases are TGTGCCAGCAGCTTGGAGCGGACGTGGGGCGAGCAGTACTTC. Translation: CASSLERTWGEQYF.

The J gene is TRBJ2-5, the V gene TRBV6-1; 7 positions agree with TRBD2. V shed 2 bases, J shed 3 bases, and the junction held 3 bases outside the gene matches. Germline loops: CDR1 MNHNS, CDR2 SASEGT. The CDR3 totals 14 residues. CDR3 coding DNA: TGTGCCAGCAGTGAACTGGGGGGGGAAGAGACCCAGTACTTC. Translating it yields CASSELGGEETQYF.

CDR3: CASSIREGFGDTQYF. The CDR3 DNA reads as TGTGCCAGCAGTATAAGGGAGGGGTTTGGAGATACGCAGTATTTT. The V gene is TRBV6-5, the J gene TRBJ2-3; 7 bases are shared with TRBD2. Germline CDR1 reads MNHEY; CDR2 reads SVGAGI. The CDR3 totals 15 residues. The trim removed 5 bases at V and 5 bases at J, leaving 10 bases unmatched.

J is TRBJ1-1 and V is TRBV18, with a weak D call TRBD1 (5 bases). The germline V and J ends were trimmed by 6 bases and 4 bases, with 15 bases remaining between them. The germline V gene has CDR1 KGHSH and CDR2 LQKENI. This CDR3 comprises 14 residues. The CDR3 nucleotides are TGTGCCAGCTCGGCCCTGTTCGGGGGCACTGAAGCTTTCTTT. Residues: CASSALFGGTEAFF.

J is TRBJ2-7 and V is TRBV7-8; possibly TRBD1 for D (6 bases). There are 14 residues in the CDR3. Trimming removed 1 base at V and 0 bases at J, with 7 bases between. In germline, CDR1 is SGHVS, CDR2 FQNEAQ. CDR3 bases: TGTGCCAGCAGCTTAGACAGGGTCTCCTACGAGCAGTACTTC. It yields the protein CASSLDRVSYEQYF.

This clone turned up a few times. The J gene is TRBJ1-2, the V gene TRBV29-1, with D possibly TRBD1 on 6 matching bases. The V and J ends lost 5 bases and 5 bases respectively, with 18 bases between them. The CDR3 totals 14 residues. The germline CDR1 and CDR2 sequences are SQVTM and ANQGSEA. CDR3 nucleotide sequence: TGCAGCGTTTTGGGGGCTGCGGCCAAGTATGGCTACACCTTC. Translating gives CSVLGAAAKYGYTF.

CDR3: CASLGLAGVLSYNEQFF. DNA of the CDR3: TGTGCCAGTCTCGGACTAGCGGGAGTTCTCTCCTACAATGAGCAGTTCTTC. This chain uses TRBV7-2 with TRBJ2-1; 13 bases line up with TRBD2. Unmatched junction bases numbered 8, after V lost 9 bases and J lost 0 bases. Germline CDR1 reads SGHTA; CDR2 reads FQGNSA. CDR3 length: 17 amino acids.

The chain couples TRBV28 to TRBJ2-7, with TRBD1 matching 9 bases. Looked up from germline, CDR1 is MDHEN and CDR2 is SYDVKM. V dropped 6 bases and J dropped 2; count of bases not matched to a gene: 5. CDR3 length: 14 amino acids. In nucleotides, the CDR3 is TGTGCCAGCAGACTTAACAGGGGGCCCTACGAGCAGTACTTC. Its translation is CASRLNRGPYEQYF.

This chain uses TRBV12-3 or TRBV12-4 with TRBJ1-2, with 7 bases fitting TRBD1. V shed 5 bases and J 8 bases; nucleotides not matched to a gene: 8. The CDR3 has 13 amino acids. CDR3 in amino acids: CASSGGTVYGYTF. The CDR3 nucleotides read TGTGCCAGCAGTGGTGGGACAGTCTACGGCTACACCTTC.

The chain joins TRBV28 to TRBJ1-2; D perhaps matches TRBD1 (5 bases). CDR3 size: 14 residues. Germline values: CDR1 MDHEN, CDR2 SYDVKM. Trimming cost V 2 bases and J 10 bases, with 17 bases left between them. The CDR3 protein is CASSLRGMVAFYTF. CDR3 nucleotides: TGTGCCAGCAGTTTAAGGGGTATGGTAGCTTTCTACACCTTC.

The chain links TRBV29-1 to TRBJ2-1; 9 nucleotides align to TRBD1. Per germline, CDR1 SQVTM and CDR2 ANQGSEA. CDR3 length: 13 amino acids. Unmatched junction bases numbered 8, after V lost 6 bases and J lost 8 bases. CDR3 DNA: TGCAGCGTGGCGACAGGGGGGGTCTATGAGCAGTTCTTC. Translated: CSVATGGVYEQFF.

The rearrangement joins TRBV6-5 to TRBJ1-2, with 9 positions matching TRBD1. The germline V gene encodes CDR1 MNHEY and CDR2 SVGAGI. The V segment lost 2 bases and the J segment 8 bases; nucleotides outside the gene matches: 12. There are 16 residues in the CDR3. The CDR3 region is CASSYQPPGTGYGYTF. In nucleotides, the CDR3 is TGTGCCAGCAGTTACCAACCACCCGGGACAGGGTACGGCTACACCTTC.

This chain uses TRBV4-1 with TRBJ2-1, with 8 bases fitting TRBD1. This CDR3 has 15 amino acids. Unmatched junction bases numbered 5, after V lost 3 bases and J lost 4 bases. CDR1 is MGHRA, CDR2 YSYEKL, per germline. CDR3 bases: TGCGCCAGCAGCCACACCAGGGGGCTTTACAATGAGCAGTTCTTC. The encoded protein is CASSHTRGLYNEQFF.

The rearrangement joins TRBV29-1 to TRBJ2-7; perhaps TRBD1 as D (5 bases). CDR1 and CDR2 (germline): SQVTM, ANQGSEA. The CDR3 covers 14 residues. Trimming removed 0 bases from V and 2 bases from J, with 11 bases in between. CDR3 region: CSVEDGTGTYEQYF. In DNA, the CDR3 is TGCAGCGTTGAAGACGGAACAGGAACCTACGAGCAGTACTTC.

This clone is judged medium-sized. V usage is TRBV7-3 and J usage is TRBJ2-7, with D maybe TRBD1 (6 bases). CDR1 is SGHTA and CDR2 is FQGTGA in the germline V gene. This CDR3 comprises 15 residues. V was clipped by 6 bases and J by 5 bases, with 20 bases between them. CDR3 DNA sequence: TGTGCCAGCAGTAAGACAGGACATTACCCCGACGAGCAGTACTTC. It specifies CASSKTGHYPDEQYF.

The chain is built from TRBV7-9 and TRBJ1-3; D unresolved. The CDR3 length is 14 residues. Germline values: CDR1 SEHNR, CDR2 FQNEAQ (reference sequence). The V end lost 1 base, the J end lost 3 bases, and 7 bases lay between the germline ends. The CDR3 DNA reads TGTGCCAGCAGCTTAGTCGAGGTTGGAAACACCATATATTTT. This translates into CASSLVEVGNTIYF.

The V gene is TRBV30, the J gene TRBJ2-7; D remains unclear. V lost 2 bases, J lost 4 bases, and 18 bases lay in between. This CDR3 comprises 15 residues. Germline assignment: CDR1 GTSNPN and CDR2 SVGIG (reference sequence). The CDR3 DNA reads TGTGCCTGGAGTCACAGTTCTTCTGGCTGGTACGAGCAGTACTTC. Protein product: CAWSHSSSGWYEQYF.

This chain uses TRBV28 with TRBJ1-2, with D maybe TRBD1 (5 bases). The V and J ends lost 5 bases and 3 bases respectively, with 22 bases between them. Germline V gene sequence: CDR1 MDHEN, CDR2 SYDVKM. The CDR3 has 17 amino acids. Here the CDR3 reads CASSPMGQGALDYGYTF. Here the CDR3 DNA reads TGTGCCAGCAGTCCCATGGGGCAGGGCGCCTTGGACTATGGCTACACCTTC.

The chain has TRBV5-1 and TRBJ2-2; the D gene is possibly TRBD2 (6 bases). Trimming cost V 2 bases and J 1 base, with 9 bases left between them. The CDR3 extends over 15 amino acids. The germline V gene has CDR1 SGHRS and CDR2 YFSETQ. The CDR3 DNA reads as TGCGCCAGCAGCTTATCGGGGGAGAACACCGGGGAGCTGTTTTTT. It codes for CASSLSGENTGELFF.

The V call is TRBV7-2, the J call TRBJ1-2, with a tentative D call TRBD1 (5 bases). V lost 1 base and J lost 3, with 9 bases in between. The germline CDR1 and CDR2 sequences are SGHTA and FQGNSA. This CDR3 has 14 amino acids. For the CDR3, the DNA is TGTGCCAGCAGCTTAGAAGGGGACTACTATGGCTACACCTTC. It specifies CASSLEGDYYGYTF. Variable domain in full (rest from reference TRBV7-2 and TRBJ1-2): GAGVSQSPSNKVTEKGKDVELRCDPISGHTALYWYRQSLGQGLEFLIYFQGNSAPDKSGLPSDRFSAERTGGSVSTLTIQRTQQEDSAVYLCASSLEGDYYGYTFGSGTRLTVV.

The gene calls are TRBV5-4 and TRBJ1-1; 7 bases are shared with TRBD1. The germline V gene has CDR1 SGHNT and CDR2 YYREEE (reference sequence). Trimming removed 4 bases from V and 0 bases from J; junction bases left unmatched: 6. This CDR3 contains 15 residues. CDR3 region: CASSPGGSMNTEAFF. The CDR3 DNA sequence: TGTGCCAGCAGCCCAGGGGGTAGTATGAACACTGAAGCTTTCTTT.

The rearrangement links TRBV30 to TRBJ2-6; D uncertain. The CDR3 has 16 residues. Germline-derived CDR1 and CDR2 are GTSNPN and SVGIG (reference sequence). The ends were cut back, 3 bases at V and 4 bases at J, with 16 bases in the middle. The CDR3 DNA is TGTGCCTGGAGCCCTTTTGGGCTGTCGGGGGCCAACGTCCTGACTTTC. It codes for CAWSPFGLSGANVLTF. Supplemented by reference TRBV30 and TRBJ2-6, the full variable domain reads SQTIHQWPATLVQPVGSPLSLECTVEGTSNPNLYWYRQAAGRGLQLLFYSVGIGQISSEVPQNLSASRPQDRQFILSSKKLLLSDSGFYLCAWSPFGLSGANVLTFGAGSRLTVL.